This is a list of T cell receptor beta chains from one sample in a study of T cell repertoires in cytomegalovirus infection. No antigens are known for them. One entry per CDR3 protein, called by TCRdb with MiXCR from the reads. The sample shows hundreds of thousands of distinct CDR3 sequences, almost 30% of them seen only once. Here the sequenced sample was cultured PBMCs, taken from culture after CMV antigen stimulation. All receptors derive from a human donor in good health (CMV status not recorded). Some clones in this sample may be carry-over from other donors' samples. Both conserved end residues are part of each CDR3. Fields, in order: clone size, J gene, V gene, D gene, CDR3 protein, CDR3 DNA. D genes are given only for firm matches. Clone size, where shown, is once, few, many, or a class for clones that have expanded.

size: few
J: TRBJ1-1
V: TRBV7-2
D: NA
CDR3: CASSLRQAGEAFF
DNA: TGTGCCAGCAGCTTGAGACAGGCCGGGGAAGCTTTCTTT

size: NA
J: TRBJ2-2
V: TRBV11-2
D: NA
CDR3: CASSLGATGELFF
DNA: TGTGCCAGCAGCTTAGGCGCCACCGGGGAGCTGTTTTTT

size: NA
J: TRBJ1-5
V: TRBV20-1
D: NA
CDR3: CSATRGRGNQPQHF
DNA: TGCAGTGCTACCCGAGGACGGGGAAATCAGCCCCAGCATTTT

size: few
J: TRBJ2-7
V: TRBV20-1
D: NA
CDR3: CSARVGQITYEQYF
DNA: TGCAGTGCTAGAGTAGGACAGATAACCTACGAGCAGTACTTC

size: NA
J: TRBJ2-7
V: TRBV27
D: NA
CDR3: CASSLFVGETYEQYF
DNA: TGTGCCAGCAGTTTATTCGTGGGAGAAACCTACGAGCAGTACTTC

size: NA
J: TRBJ1-1
V: TRBV19
D: TRBD1
CDR3: CASSTDRGGLGGYTEAFF
DNA: TGTGCCAGTAGTACGGACAGGGGAGGCCTTGGGGGGTACACTGAAGCTTTCTTT

size: few
J: TRBJ2-1
V: TRBV7-9
D: TRBD2
CDR3: CASSPRGGGASYNEQFF
DNA: TGTGCCAGCAGCCCCCGTGGCGGGGGGGCTTCCTACAATGAGCAGTTCTTC

size: few
J: TRBJ2-1
V: TRBV15
D: TRBD2
CDR3: CATGILGLAGDEQFF
DNA: TGTGCCACCGGGATCCTGGGACTAGCGGGCGATGAGCAGTTCTTC

size: NA
J: TRBJ2-4
V: TRBV6-1
D: TRBD1
CDR3: CASNPSDRGDIQYF
DNA: TGTGCCAGCAATCCCTCCGACAGGGGGGACATTCAGTACTTC

size: NA
J: TRBJ2-2
V: TRBV11-3
D: TRBD2
CDR3: CASSLRGSGTGELFF
DNA: TGTGCCAGCAGCTTGCGGGGGTCGGGCACCGGGGAGCTGTTTTTT

size: NA
J: TRBJ1-2
V: TRBV7-6
D: TRBD1
CDR3: CAYQGQMYGYTF
DNA: TGTGCCTACCAGGGACAGATGTATGGCTACACCTTC

size: many
J: TRBJ1-6
V: TRBV7-2
D: NA
CDR3: CASSSTGMNTSPLHF
DNA: TGTGCCAGCAGCTCAACCGGGATGAATACTTCACCCCTCCACTTT

size: many
J: TRBJ2-3
V: TRBV7-3
D: NA
CDR3: CASSLEYTDTQYF
DNA: TGTGCCAGCAGCTTAGAGTACACAGATACGCAGTATTTT

size: NA
J: TRBJ1-4
V: TRBV10-3
D: NA
CDR3: CAISESIGTEKLFF
DNA: TGTGCCATCAGTGAGTCGATCGGGACCGAAAAACTGTTTTTT

size: NA
J: TRBJ2-7
V: TRBV7-6
D: NA
CDR3: CASSLRNAYEQYF
DNA: TGTGCCAGCAGCTTACGGAATGCCTACGAGCAGTACTTC

size: NA
J: TRBJ2-5
V: TRBV2
D: NA
CDR3: CASNKNGGQETQYF
DNA: TGTGCCAGCAATAAAAATGGGGGGCAAGAGACCCAGTACTTC

size: NA
J: TRBJ2-3
V: TRBV24-1
D: TRBD2
CDR3: CATSPLLAGRTDTQYF
DNA: TGTGCCACCAGTCCCTTACTAGCGGGTCGGACAGATACGCAGTATTTT

size: few
J: TRBJ2-7
V: TRBV19
D: TRBD1
CDR3: CASSSGQGVTYEQYF
DNA: TGTGCCAGTAGTAGCGGACAGGGGGTCACCTACGAGCAGTACTTC

size: NA
J: TRBJ1-5
V: TRBV6-6
D: NA
CDR3: CASTSPRLVTNQPQHF
DNA: TGTGCCAGCACCTCACCCCGGCTGGTGACGAATCAGCCCCAGCATTTT

size: NA
J: TRBJ2-4
V: TRBV15
D: NA
CDR3: CATLGIPKNIQYF
DNA: TGTGCCACTCTCGGTATACCCAAAAACATTCAGTACTTC

size: few
J: TRBJ2-7
V: TRBV7-2
D: NA
CDR3: CASSFTHGGLAEPSPSYEQYF
DNA: TGTGCCAGCAGCTTTACTCATGGGGGGCTAGCGGAACCCTCCCCCTCCTACGAGCAGTACTTC

size: NA
J: TRBJ2-7
V: TRBV7-8
D: NA
CDR3: CASSLLSLRGPYEQYF
DNA: TGTGCCAGCAGCTTATTAAGTCTAAGGGGTCCGTACGAGCAGTACTTC

size: few
J: TRBJ1-2
V: TRBV24-1
D: NA
CDR3: CATSDSPGYGGYTF
DNA: TGTGCCACCAGTGATTCTCCAGGGTACGGTGGCTACACCTTC

size: few
J: TRBJ1-5
V: TRBV7-2
D: NA
CDR3: CASSLGSGLNQPQHF
DNA: TGTGCCAGCAGCTTAGGATCCGGACTCAATCAGCCCCAGCATTTT

size: NA
J: TRBJ2-1
V: TRBV27
D: TRBD2
CDR3: CASRPAGGAYNEQFF
DNA: TGTGCCAGCAGACCAGCGGGGGGCGCCTACAATGAGCAGTTCTTC

size: NA
J: TRBJ1-1
V: TRBV6-1
D: NA
CDR3: CASLFGTMNTEAFF
DNA: TGTGCCAGCCTGTTTGGGACCATGAACACTGAAGCTTTCTTT

size: NA
J: TRBJ2-5
V: TRBV5-6
D: NA
CDR3: CASSLEYSGETQYF
DNA: TGTGCCAGCAGCTTGGAGTATAGCGGCGAGACCCAGTACTTC

size: few
J: TRBJ2-7
V: TRBV11-1
D: TRBD2
CDR3: CASSPSGLSYEQYF
DNA: TGTGCCAGCAGCCCTAGCGGGTTGAGCTACGAGCAGTACTTC